This T cell receptor (beta chain) emerged from a study of blood T cell repertoires in COVID-19. The overall study: Material from acute and convalescent COVID-19 was sourced from the United States, Italy and Spain.

Profiled with immunoSEQ multiplex PCR; TCRdb holds only in-frame clones, not every one. The sample consists of a few hundred thousand clones, nearly 90% of them appearing once. Seattle-derived patients entered the study during active infection and were followed longitudinally. From germline, CDR1 is SGHTA and CDR2 FQGNSA. The CDR3 is 17 residues long. Trimming took 1 base from V and 0 from J, leaving 12 bases between them. The sequencing input was peripheral blood. This clonotype originated in a woman aged 60-75 years with COVID-19, enrolled during active disease. The V gene is TRBV7-2, the J gene TRBJ2-2; D is perhaps TRBD1 (6 bases). In DNA, the CDR3 is TGTGCCAGCAGCTTAGTAGGCCCAGGGGCGAACACCGGGGAGCTGTTTTTT. It codes for CASSLVGPGANTGELFF.